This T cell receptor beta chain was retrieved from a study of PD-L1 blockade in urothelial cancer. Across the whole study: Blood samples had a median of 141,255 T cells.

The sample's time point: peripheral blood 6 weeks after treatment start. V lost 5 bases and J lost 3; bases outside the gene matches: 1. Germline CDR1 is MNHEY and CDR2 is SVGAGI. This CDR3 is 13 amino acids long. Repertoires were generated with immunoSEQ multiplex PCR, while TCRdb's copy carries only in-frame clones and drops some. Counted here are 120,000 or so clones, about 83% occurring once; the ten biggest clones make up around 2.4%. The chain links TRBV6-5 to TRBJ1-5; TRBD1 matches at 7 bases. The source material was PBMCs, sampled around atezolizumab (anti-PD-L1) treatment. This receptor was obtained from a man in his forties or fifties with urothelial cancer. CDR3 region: CASSDRANQPQHF. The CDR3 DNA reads TGTGCCAGCAGTGACAGGGCCAATCAGCCCCAGCATTTT.